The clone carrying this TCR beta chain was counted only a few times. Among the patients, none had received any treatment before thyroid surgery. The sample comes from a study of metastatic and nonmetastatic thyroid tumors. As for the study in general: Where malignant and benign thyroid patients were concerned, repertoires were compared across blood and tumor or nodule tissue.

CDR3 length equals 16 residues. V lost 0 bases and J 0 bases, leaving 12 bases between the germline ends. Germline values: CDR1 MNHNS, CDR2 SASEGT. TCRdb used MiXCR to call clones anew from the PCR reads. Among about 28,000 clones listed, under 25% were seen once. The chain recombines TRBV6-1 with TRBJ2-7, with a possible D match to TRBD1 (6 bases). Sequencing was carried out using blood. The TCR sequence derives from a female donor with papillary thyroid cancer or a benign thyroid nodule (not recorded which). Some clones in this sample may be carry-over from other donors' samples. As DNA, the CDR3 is TGTGCCAGCAGTGAAGCGCTTCGGACAGCCTCCTACGAGCAGTACTTC. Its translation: CASSEALRTASYEQYF.